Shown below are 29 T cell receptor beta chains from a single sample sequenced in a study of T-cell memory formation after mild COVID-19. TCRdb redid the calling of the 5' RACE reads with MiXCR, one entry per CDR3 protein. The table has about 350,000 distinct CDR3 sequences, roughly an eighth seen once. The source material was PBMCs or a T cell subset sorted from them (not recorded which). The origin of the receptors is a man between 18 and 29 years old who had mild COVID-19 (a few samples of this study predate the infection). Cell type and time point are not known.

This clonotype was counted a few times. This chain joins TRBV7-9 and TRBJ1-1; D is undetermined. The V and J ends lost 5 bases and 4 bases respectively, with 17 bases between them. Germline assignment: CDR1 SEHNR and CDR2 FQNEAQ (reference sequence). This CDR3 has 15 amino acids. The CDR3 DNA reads TGTGCCAGCAGCCTACCAGGAGGGCCGGGCACTGAAGCTTTCTTT. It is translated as CASSLPGGPGTEAFF.

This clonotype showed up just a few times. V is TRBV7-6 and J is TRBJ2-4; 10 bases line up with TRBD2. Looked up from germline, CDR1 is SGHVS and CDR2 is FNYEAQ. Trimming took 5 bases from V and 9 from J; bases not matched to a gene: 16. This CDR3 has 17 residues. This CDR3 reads CASSPARLAGDWGIQYF. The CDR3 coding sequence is TGTGCCAGCAGCCCCGCGAGGCTAGCGGGGGACTGGGGCATTCAGTACTTC.

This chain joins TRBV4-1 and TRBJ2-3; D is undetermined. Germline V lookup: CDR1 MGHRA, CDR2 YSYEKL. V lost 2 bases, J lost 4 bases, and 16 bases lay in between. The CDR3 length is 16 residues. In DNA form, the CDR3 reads TGCGCCAGCAGCCAAACCGGACGCGGCCCGCCAGATACGCAGTATTTT. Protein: CASSQTGRGPPDTQYF.

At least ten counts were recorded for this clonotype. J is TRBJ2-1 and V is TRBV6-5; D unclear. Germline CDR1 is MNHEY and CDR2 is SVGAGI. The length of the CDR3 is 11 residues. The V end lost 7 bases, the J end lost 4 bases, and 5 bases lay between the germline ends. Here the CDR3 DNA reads TGTGCCAGCACCCTGTACAATGAGCAGTTCTTC. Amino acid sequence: CASTLYNEQFF.

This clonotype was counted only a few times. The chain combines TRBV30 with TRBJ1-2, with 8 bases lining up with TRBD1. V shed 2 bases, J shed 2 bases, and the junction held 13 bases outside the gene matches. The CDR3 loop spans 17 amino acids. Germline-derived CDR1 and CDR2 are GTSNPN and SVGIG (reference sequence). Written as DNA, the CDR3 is TGTGCCTGGAGTCGTCCCGGGACAGGATACTTCAACTATGGCTACACCTTC. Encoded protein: CAWSRPGTGYFNYGYTF.

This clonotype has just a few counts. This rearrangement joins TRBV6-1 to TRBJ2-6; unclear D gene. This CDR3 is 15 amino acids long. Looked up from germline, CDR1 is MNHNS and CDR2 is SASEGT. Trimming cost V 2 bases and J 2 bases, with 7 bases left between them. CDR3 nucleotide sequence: TGTGCCAGCAGTGAATGGACCACTGGGGCCAACGTCCTGACTTTC. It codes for CASSEWTTGANVLTF.

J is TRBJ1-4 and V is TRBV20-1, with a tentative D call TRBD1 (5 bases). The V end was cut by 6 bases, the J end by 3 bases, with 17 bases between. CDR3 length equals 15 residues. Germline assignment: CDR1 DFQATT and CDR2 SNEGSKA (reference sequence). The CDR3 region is CSALAAGESNEKLFF. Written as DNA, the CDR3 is TGCAGTGCCCTTGCCGCGGGGGAATCTAATGAAAAACTGTTTTTT.

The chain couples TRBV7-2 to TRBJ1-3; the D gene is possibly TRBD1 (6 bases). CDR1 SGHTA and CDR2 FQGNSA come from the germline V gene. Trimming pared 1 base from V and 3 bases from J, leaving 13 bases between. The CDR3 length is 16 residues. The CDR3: CASSLEGGMSGNTIYF. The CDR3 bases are TGTGCCAGCAGCTTAGAAGGGGGGATGAGTGGAAACACCATATATTTT.

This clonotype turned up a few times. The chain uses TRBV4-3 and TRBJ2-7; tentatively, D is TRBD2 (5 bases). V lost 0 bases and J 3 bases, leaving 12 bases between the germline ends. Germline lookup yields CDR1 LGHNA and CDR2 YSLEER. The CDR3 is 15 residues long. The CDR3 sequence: CASSQDSDWNYEQYF. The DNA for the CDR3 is TGCGCCAGCAGCCAAGATTCGGACTGGAACTACGAGCAGTACTTC.

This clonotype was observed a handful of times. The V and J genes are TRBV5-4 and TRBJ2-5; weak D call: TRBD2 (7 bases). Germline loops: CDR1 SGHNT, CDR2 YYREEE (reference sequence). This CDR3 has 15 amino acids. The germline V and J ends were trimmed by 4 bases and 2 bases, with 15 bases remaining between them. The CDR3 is CASSLQGLTQETQYF. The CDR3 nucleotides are TGTGCCAGCAGCCTACAGGGACTAACGCAAGAGACCCAGTACTTC.

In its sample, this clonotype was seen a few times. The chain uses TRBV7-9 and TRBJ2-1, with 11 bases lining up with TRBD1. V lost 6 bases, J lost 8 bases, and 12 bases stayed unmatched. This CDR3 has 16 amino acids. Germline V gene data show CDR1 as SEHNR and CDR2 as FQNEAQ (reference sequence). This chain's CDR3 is CASSRFPGTGGYEQFF. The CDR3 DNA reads TGTGCCAGCAGTCGTTTCCCCGGGACAGGGGGTTATGAGCAGTTCTTC. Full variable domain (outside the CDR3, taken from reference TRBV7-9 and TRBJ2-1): DTGVSQNPRHKITKRGQNVTFRCDPISEHNRLYWYRQTLGQGPEFLTYFQNEAQLEKSRLLSDRFSAERPKGSFSTLEIQRTEQGDSAMYLCASSRFPGTGGYEQFFGPGTRLTVL.

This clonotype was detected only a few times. The CDR3 is CASSLGVGLAGTDTQYF. The CDR3 nucleotides read TGTGCCAGCAGCTTAGGGGTGGGGCTAGCGGGGACAGATACGCAGTATTTT. The chain is built from TRBV7-6 and TRBJ2-3, with TRBD2 identical over 9 bases. Germline CDR1 and CDR2: SGHVS and FNYEAQ. V was clipped by 1 base and J by 3 bases; unmatched bases: 8. The CDR3 is 17 residues long.

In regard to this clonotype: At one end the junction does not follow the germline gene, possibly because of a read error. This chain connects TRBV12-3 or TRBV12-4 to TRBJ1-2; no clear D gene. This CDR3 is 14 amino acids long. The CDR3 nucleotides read TGTGCCAGCAGTTTAGACGCATCAATGGGAACAGAATACTTC. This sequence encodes CASSLDASMGTEYF.

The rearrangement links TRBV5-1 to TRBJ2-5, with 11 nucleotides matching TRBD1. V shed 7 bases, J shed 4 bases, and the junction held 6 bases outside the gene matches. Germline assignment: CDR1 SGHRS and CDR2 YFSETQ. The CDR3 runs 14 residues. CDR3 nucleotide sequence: TGCGCCAGCCGGCTGGGGACAGGGGGAGAGACCCAGTACTTC. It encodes CASRLGTGGETQYF. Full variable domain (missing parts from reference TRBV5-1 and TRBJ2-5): KAGVTQTPRYLIKTRGQQVTLSCSPISGHRSVSWYQQTPGQGLQFLFEYFSETQRNKGNFPGRFSGRQFSNSRSEMNVSTLELGDSALYLCASRLGTGGETQYFGPGTRLLVL.

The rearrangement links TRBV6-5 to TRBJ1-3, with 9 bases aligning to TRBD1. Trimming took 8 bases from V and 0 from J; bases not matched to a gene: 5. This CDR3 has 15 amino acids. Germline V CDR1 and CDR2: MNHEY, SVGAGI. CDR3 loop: CASARQGDSGNTIYF. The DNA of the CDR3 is TGTGCCAGCGCTCGACAGGGGGACTCTGGAAACACCATATATTTT.

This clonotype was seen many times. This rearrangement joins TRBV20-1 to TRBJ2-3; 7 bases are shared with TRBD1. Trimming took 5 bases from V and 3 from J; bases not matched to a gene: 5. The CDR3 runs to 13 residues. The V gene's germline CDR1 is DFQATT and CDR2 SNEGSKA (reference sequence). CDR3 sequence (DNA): TGCAGTGCTGGACAGGCCCGGACAGATACGCAGTATTTT. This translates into CSAGQARTDTQYF.

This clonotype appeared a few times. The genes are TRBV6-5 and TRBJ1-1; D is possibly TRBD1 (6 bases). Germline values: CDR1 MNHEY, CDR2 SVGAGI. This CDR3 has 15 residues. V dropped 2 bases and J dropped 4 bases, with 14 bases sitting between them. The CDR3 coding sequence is TGTGCCAGCAGTTACGCGGGGGGCGCGGGCACTGAAGCTTTCTTT. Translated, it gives CASSYAGGAGTEAFF.

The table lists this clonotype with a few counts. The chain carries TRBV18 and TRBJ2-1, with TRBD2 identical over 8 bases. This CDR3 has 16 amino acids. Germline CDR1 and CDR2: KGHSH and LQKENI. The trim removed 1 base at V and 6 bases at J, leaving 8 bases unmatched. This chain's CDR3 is CASSPLSGGTFNEQFF. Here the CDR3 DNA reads TGTGCCAGCTCACCACTCAGCGGGGGAACCTTCAATGAGCAGTTCTTC.

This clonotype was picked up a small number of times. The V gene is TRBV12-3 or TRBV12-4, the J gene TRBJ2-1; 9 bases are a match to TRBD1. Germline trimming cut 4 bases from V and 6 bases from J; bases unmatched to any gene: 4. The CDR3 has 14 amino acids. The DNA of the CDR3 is TGTGCCAGCAGTTCCCGGGACAGGGCCAATGAGCAGTTCTTC. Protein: CASSSRDRANEQFF.

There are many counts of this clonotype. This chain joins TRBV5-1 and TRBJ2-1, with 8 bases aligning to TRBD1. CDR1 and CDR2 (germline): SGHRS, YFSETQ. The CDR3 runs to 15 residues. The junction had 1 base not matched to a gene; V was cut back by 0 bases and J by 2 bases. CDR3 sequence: CASSLEGQAYNEQFF. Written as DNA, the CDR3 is TGCGCCAGCAGCTTGGAGGGACAGGCCTACAATGAGCAGTTCTTC.

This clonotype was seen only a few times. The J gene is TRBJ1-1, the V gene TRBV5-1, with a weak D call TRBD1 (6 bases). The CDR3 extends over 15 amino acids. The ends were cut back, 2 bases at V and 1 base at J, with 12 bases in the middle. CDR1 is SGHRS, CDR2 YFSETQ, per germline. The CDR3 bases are TGCGCCAGCAGCTTCGCAGGGGACACGAACACTGAAGCTTTCTTT. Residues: CASSFAGDTNTEAFF. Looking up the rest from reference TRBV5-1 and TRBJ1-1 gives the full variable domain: KAGVTQTPRYLIKTRGQQVTLSCSPISGHRSVSWYQQTPGQGLQFLFEYFSETQRNKGNFPGRFSGRQFSNSRSEMNVSTLELGDSALYLCASSFAGDTNTEAFFGQGTRLTVV.

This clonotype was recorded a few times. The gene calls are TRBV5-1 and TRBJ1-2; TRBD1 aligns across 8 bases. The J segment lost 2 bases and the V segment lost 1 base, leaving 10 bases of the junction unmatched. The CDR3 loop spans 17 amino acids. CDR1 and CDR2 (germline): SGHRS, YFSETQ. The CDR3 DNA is TGCGCCAGCAGCTTGAGGGATCAGGGGGCAAGGAACTATGGCTACACCTTC. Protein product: CASSLRDQGARNYGYTF.

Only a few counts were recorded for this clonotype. The DNA for the CDR3 is TGTGCCAGCAGTTTATCCCTCGCGACTCGCGAGCAGTACTTC. Protein: CASSLSLATREQYF. The chain uses TRBV27 and TRBJ2-7; no reliable D call. This CDR3 has 14 amino acids. The germline V gene encodes CDR1 MNHEY and CDR2 SMNVEV (reference sequence). Trimming shortened V by 0 bases and J by 6 bases, and 12 bases separated the two germline ends.

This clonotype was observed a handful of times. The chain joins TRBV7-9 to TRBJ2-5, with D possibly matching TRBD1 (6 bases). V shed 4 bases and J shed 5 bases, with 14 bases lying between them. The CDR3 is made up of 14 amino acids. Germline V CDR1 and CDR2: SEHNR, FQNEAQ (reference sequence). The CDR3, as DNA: TGTGCCAGCAGCTGGATACAGGGAGTCGAGACCCAGTACTTC. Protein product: CASSWIQGVETQYF. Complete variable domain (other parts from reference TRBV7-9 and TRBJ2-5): DTGVSQNPRHKITKRGQNVTFRCDPISEHNRLYWYRQTLGQGPEFLTYFQNEAQLEKSRLLSDRFSAERPKGSFSTLEIQRTEQGDSAMYLCASSWIQGVETQYFGPGTRLLVL.

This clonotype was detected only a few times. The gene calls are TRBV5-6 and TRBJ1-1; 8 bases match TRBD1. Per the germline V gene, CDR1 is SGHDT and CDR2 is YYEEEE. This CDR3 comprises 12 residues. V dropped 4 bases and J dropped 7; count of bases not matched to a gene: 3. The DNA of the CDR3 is TGTGCCAGCAGCCGGACAGGGAATGAAGCTTTCTTT. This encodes CASSRTGNEAFF.

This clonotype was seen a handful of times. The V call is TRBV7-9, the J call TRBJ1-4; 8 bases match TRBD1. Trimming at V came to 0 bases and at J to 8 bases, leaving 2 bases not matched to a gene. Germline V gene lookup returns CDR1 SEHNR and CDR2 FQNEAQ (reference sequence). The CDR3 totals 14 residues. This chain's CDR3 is CASSLARQGEKLFF. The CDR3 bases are TGTGCCAGCAGCTTAGCGCGACAGGGGGAAAAACTGTTTTTT. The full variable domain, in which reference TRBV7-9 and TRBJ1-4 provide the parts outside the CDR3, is DTGVSQNPRHKITKRGQNVTFRCDPISEHNRLYWYRQTLGQGPEFLTYFQNEAQLEKSRLLSDRFSAERPKGSFSTLEIQRTEQGDSAMYLCASSLARQGEKLFFGSGTQLSVL.

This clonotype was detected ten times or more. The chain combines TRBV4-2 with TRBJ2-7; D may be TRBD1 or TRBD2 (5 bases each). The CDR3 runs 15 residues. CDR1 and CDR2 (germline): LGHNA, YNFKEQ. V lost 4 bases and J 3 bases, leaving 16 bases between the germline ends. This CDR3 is CASSPRDGDYYEQYF. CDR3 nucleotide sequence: TGTGCCAGCAGCCCCCGGGACGGGGATTACTACGAGCAGTACTTC.

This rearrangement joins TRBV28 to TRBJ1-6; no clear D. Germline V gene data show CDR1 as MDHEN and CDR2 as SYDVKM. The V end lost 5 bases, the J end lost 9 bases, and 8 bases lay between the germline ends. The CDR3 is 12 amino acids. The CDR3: CASSLAISPLHF. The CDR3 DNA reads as TGTGCCAGCAGTCTCGCTATTTCACCCCTCCACTTT.

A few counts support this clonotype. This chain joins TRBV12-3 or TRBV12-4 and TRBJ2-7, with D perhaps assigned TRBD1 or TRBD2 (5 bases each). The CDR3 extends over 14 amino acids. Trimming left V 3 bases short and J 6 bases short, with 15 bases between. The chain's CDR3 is CASSFGGRRSEQYF. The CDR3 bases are TGTGCCAGCAGTTTTGGGGGAAGGAGGTCCGAGCAGTACTTC.